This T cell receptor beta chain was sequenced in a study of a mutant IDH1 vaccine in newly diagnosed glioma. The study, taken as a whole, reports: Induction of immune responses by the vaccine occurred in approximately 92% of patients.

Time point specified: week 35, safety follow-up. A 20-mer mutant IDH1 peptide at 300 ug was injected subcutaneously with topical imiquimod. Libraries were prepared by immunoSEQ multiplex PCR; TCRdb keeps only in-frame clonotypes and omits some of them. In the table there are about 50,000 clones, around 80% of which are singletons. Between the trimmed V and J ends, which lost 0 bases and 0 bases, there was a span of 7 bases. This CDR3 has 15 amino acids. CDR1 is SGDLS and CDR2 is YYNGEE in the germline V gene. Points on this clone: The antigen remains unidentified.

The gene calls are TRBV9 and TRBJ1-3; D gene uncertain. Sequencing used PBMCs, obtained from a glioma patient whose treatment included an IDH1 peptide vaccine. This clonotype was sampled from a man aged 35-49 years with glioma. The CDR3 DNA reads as TGTGCCAGCAGCGTAGAGGGCAGCTCTGGAAACACCATATATTTT. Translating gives CASSVEGSSGNTIYF.